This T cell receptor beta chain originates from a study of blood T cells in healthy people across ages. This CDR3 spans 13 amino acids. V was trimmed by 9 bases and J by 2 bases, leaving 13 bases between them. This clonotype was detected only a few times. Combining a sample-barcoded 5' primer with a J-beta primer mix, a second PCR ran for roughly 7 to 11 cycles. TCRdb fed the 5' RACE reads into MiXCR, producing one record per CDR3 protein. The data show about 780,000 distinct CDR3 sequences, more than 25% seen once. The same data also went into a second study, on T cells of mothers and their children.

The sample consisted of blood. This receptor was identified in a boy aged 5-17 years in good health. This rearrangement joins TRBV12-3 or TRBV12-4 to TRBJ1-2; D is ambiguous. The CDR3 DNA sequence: TGTGCCAGTTCGAAAGGGCCGAACTATGGCTACACCTTC. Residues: CASSKGPNYGYTF.